A selection of T cell receptor beta chains follows, all from one sample in a study of blood T cells in healthy people across ages. TCRdb re-called the 5' RACE reads through MiXCR, storing one row per CDR3 protein. In the table there are 1.5 million to 2 million distinct CDR3 sequences, under 30% of which are singletons. Source material: blood. These receptors all come from a woman between 25 and 40 years old in good health. Each CDR3 is given without its conserved first and last residue. Expanded clones get a size class; other rows say once, few or many, or leave the size out.

TRBJ2-1 TRBV7-8 few ASSSRWDGVYNEQF
TRBJ2-4 TRBV4-1 few ASSQESPGGAKNIQY
TRBJ2-1 TRBV15 few ATSSPSGGRNEQF
- TRBV30 - AWEGVGLIGETQY
TRBJ2-7 TRBV19 - AGRDRDPYEQY
TRBJ2-5 TRBV10-3 - AIRATGGSQETQY
- TRBV28 - ASSPWRRGPLQETQF
TRBJ1-6 TRBV20-1 - SARSRRDLLGSPLH
TRBJ1-2 TRBV2 once ASTQPGFYGYT
TRBJ1-2 TRBV24-1 many ATSDSDGRSYGYT
TRBJ2-3 TRBV18 - ASSPGPADTQY
TRBJ2-1 TRBV6-5 - ARSQTSGRKF
TRBJ2-1 TRBV12-3/TRBV12-4 many ASGGEQF
TRBJ2-1 TRBV5-5 few ASSGGIYNEQF
TRBJ1-4 TRBV11-2 - ASSRGLGNEKLF
TRBJ1-4 TRBV12-3/TRBV12-4 few ASSRDHEKLF
TRBJ2-7 TRBV5-6 many ASTPGGGDPYEQY
TRBJ2-7 TRBV7-3 many ASSPTSNSYEQY
TRBJ2-1 TRBV29-1 many SVEGWANNEQF
TRBJ2-1 TRBV7-2 - AGNNGANEQF
TRBJ2-4 TRBV5-1 once ASSLEQSLAKNIQY
TRBJ1-5 TRBV20-1 - SAPGPGGSQPQH
TRBJ1-4 TRBV29-1 many SVSRTNEKLF
TRBJ1-2 TRBV6-2/TRBV6-3 - ASSYVIVSYGYT
TRBJ2-3 TRBV28 - ASSSRTPGTSGRAADTQY
TRBJ1-1 TRBV27 few ASRFPGGNTEAF
TRBJ2-7 TRBV12-3/TRBV12-4 - ASRLVGEAEQY
TRBJ1-5 TRBV7-2 - ASSELEGNQPQH
TRBJ2-1 TRBV2 - ASSAAARNEQF
TRBJ2-4 TRBV20-1 - SAREQGSGNIQY
- TRBV7-9 - ASSFWTSGRAHEQY
TRBJ2-3 TRBV20-1 few SGKDTNTDTQY
TRBJ1-1 TRBV29-1 - SVHGVRSNAEAF
TRBJ1-2 TRBV9 many ASSTQGRVGYGYT
- TRBV11-2 - ASSSAGSSGKFGEQY
TRBJ2-3 TRBV7-8 few ASSYSASDTDTQY
TRBJ2-7 TRBV3-1 many ASSHTMSGEQY
TRBJ2-1 TRBV6-2/TRBV6-3 few ASSSWTSGSGSSYNEQF